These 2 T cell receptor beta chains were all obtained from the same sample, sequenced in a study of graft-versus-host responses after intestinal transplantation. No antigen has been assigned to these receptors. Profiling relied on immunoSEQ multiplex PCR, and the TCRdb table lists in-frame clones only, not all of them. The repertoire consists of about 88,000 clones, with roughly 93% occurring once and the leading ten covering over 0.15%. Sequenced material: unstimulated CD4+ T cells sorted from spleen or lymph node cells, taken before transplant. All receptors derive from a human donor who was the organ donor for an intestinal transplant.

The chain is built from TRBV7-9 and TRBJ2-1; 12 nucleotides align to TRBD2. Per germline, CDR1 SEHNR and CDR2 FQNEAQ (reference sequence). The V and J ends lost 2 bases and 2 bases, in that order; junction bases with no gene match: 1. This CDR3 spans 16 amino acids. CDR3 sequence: CASSLSSGGAYNEQFF. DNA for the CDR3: TGTGCCAGCAGCTTATCTAGCGGGGGGGCCTACAATGAGCAGTTCTTC.

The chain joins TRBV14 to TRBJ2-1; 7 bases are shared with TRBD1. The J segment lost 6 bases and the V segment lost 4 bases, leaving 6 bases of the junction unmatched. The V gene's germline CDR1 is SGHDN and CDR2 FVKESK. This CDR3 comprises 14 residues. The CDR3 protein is CASSPTGTFNEQFF. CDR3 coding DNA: TGTGCCAGCAGCCCGACAGGGACCTTCAATGAGCAGTTCTTC.